The following is a T cell receptor (beta chain) sequence with its context. Its antigen remains unidentified. No much larger clone exists at a distance of one base, and base qualities are not known. This sample was included in a study of blood T cell repertoires in COVID-19 (TCRdb year 2020). The study in broad terms: Samples from collaborators originated in the United States, Italy and Spain and spanned both the acute and convalescent phases of COVID-19. The prospective study material was composed of cDNA or gDNA derived from T cells, B-cell-depleted T cells, or PBMCs. Deeply sampled blood TCRbeta repertoires from subjects exposed to, actively infected with, or recovered from COVID-19 were included in the dataset. The repertoires were released in a freely available public database intended as a resource for research on the immune response to SARS-CoV-2. Samples were obtained from the ongoing ImmuneRACE study (first 160 participants) and from 950 to 1,500 subjects provided by 6 global collaborators. Sample metadata almost always included a de-identified subject ID, COVID-19 status, age in years and sex. Where HLA class I and class II types were available, the types were taken from metadata supplied by the sample provider, not from assay-based typing. The paper as a whole reports these results and caveats: The quantity of clinical and demographic metadata differed by source and by participant and was supplied without curation.

CDR1 is given as MNHEY and CDR2 as SVGEGT, both from the germline V gene. The CDR3 contains 15 residues, cysteine and phenylalanine counted. The retained sequence is limited to the CDR3, 45 bases, with the frame set at the first base. Germline trimming amounts to 6 bases on V and 2 bases on J, with 9 as the count of junction bases outside the gene matches. The immunoSEQ Assay, a bias-controlled multiplex PCR, was used to amplify TCRbeta CDR3 regions from genomic DNA. As for the authors' bioinformatics: Nucleated cell counts per sample were estimated from amplification of reference gene primers within the assay. Sequence reads were collapsed and filtered to measure the absolute abundance of every unique TCRbeta CDR3 rearrangement. For each sample, productive Simpson clonality was calculated as the square root of Simpson's diversity index across productive rearrangements. Held by TCRdb, this immuneACCESS table contains in-frame sequences only and omits some clones. Under half of the omission traces to an unresolved V gene where checked; the cause of the rest is unknown. V and J calls and clone size are as listed in that table; D and trimming were resolved from the DNA. The sample profile shows more than 65,000 clones; 82% of them were found once. The ten top clones hold roughly 7.3% of the sample.

Collaborating institutions collected whole blood in K2EDTA tubes following their own protocols. Collaborator samples were shipped for TCRbeta analysis as frozen whole blood, isolated PBMCs, or DNA extracted from either sample type. The chain uses TRBV6-2 or TRBV6-3 and TRBJ2-7; TRBD2 agrees with 8 junctional bases. This clonotype was sampled from a human donor in a cohort sampled during active COVID-19. Sequencing was done on a sample of peripheral blood. The CDR3 region: CASSLTGGPAYEQYF. The sequence in DNA is TGTGCCAGCAGCCTAACGGGAGGGCCGGCCTACGAGCAGTACTTC.